A selection of T cell receptor beta chains follows, all from one sample in a study of T cell repertoires in cytomegalovirus infection. These receptors have no identified antigens. MiXCR, run by TCRdb on the reads, gives a single entry per CDR3 protein. Of 40,000 to 50,000 distinct CDR3 sequences in the sample, 20% were seen once. The specimen was PBMCs, sequenced either directly or after in vitro stimulation (not recorded which). Receptors were obtained from a human donor in good health (CMV status not recorded). Some clones in this sample may be carry-over from other donors' samples. Both conserved end residues are part of each CDR3. The order of the fields is clone size, D gene, V gene, J gene, CDR3 DNA, CDR3 protein. The D gene is left open where the match is weak. The size field is filled for only some rows; it gives once, few, many or a size class.

clone_size: -
d_call: -
v_call: TRBV19
j_call: TRBJ1-2
cdr3_nt: TGTGCCAGTAGTATACTGAGGGCCGGGGGGCACTATGGCTACACCTTC
cdr3_aa: CASSILRAGGHYGYTF

clone_size: many
d_call: -
v_call: TRBV6-6
j_call: TRBJ2-5
cdr3_nt: TGTGCCAGCACCCAACACCTACCGCAGGACGACCAAGAGACCCAGTACTTC
cdr3_aa: CASTQHLPQDDQETQYF

clone_size: -
d_call: -
v_call: TRBV12-3/TRBV12-4
j_call: TRBJ2-3
cdr3_nt: TGTGCCAGCAGTTTATGGGCCGCAGATACGCAGTATTTT
cdr3_aa: CASSLWAADTQYF

clone_size: -
d_call: -
v_call: TRBV29-1
j_call: TRBJ1-4
cdr3_nt: TGCAGCGTTGATGGGGGATCCAATGAAAAACTGTTTTTT
cdr3_aa: CSVDGGSNEKLFF

clone_size: few
d_call: TRBD1
v_call: TRBV20-1
j_call: TRBJ2-7
cdr3_nt: TGCAGTGCTAGAAAGACAGGGACGTACGACGAGCAGTACTTC
cdr3_aa: CSARKTGTYDEQYF

clone_size: -
d_call: -
v_call: TRBV18
j_call: TRBJ2-1
cdr3_nt: TGTGCCAGCTCACCGGTTATCAATCCCAATGAGCAGTTCTTC
cdr3_aa: CASSPVINPNEQFF

clone_size: many
d_call: TRBD1
v_call: TRBV12-3/TRBV12-4
j_call: TRBJ1-6
cdr3_nt: TGTGCCAGCAGTCCCGGACAGGGTAATTCACCCCTCCACTTT
cdr3_aa: CASSPGQGNSPLHF

clone_size: many
d_call: -
v_call: TRBV6-5
j_call: TRBJ2-6
cdr3_nt: TGTGCCAGCAGACCCTACTCTGGGGCCAACGTCCTGACTTTC
cdr3_aa: CASRPYSGANVLTF

clone_size: -
d_call: -
v_call: TRBV3-1
j_call: TRBJ1-3
cdr3_nt: TGTGCCAGCAGCCAGGACACCCTCTCTGGAAACACCATATATTTT
cdr3_aa: CASSQDTLSGNTIYF

clone_size: -
d_call: -
v_call: TRBV11-2
j_call: TRBJ1-2
cdr3_nt: TGTGCCAGCAGCTTGATCAGTGCAGCTGGCTACACCTTC
cdr3_aa: CASSLISAAGYTF

clone_size: -
d_call: TRBD1
v_call: TRBV4-3
j_call: TRBJ2-1
cdr3_nt: TGCGCCAGCAGTTCTCCCATGACAGGGGGCTACAATGAGCAGTTCTTC
cdr3_aa: CASSSPMTGGYNEQFF

clone_size: -
d_call: -
v_call: TRBV6-2/TRBV6-3
j_call: TRBJ2-5
cdr3_nt: TGTGCCAGCCCCGGGACCCAGTACTTC
cdr3_aa: CASPGTQYF

clone_size: -
d_call: TRBD1
v_call: TRBV4-1
j_call: TRBJ2-7
cdr3_nt: TGCGCCAGCAGCCCCCAACAGGGGGCTAGGGGGCAGTACTTC
cdr3_aa: CASSPQQGARGQYF

clone_size: -
d_call: -
v_call: TRBV10-3
j_call: TRBJ2-5
cdr3_nt: TGTGCCATCAGTGAGTTCGGGGGCGGCAGGGAGACCCAGTACTTC
cdr3_aa: CAISEFGGGRETQYF

clone_size: few
d_call: -
v_call: TRBV29-1
j_call: TRBJ2-3
cdr3_nt: TGCAGCGTTCACGGGCGGTGGGGCACAGATACGCAGTATTTT
cdr3_aa: CSVHGRWGTDTQYF

clone_size: -
d_call: -
v_call: TRBV4-3
j_call: TRBJ1-2
cdr3_nt: TGCGCCAGCAGCCAAGGGGGCAATGGCTACACCTTC
cdr3_aa: CASSQGGNGYTF

clone_size: -
d_call: -
v_call: TRBV6-5
j_call: TRBJ2-5
cdr3_nt: TGTGCCAGCAGTTATCTCGGGACCCAGTACCAAGAGACCCAGTACTTC
cdr3_aa: CASSYLGTQYQETQYF